These 14 T cell receptor beta chains came from one sample sequenced in a study of T cell responses to AZD1222 COVID-19 vaccine. Assay: immunoSEQ multiplex PCR; the TCRdb copy retains only in-frame clones and omits some. The sample comprises about 180,000 clones, 75% to 90% of which are singletons, and roughly 4.3% rests with the top ten. Sequences were derived from peripheral blood, sampled 28 days after the second dose of the MenACWY control vaccine. These receptors originate from an adult who received the MenACWY meningococcal vaccine as a control.

V gene TRBV30 combines with J gene TRBJ1-2, with a possible D match to TRBD1 (5 bases). The length of the CDR3 is 14 residues. V gave up 2 bases and J gave up 5 bases, with 15 bases separating them. Germline lookup yields CDR1 GTSNPN and CDR2 SVGIG (reference sequence). This CDR3 is CAWSITREGYGYTF. Here the CDR3 DNA reads TGTGCCTGGAGTATCACCCGGGAGGGGTATGGCTACACCTTC.

The V gene is TRBV10-3, the J gene TRBJ1-4, with D unresolved. CDR1 ENHRY and CDR2 SYGVKD come from the germline V gene. CDR3 size: 14 residues. Deletions cut 6 bases from V and 12 bases from J, with 20 bases between. CDR3 nucleotides: TGTGCCATCAGACCAAAACCTGGAAATGGAGAACTGTTTTTT. This encodes CAIRPKPGNGELFF.

The chain recombines TRBV9 with TRBJ2-7; 11 nucleotides align to TRBD2. The germline CDR1 and CDR2 sequences are SGDLS and YYNGEE. With V trimmed by 4 bases and J by 6 bases, 6 bases remained unmatched. The CDR3 is made up of 14 amino acids. The CDR3 DNA sequence: TGTGCCAGCAGCCTTACTAGCGGGAGCTCCGAGCAGTACTTC. Translated, it gives CASSLTSGSSEQYF.

The chain uses TRBV11-2 and TRBJ1-1; the D is unclear. CDR3 size: 11 residues. Trimming stripped 7 bases from V and 11 bases from J, with 14 bases between. Germline V gene lookup returns CDR1 SGHAT and CDR2 FQNNGV. This chain's CDR3 is CASTSAVGAFF. CDR3 in DNA: TGTGCCAGCACCTCCGCCGTAGGGGCTTTCTTT.

The genes are TRBV9 and TRBJ1-1; 7 bases map to TRBD1. This CDR3 comprises 15 residues. The V segment lost 5 bases and the J segment 0 bases; nucleotides outside the gene matches: 7. Germline V gene sequence: CDR1 SGDLS, CDR2 YYNGEE. The CDR3 loop is CASRYGTELNTEAFF. CDR3 nucleotide sequence: TGTGCCAGCAGGTACGGGACAGAATTGAACACTGAAGCTTTCTTT.

This sequence joins TRBV6-4 and TRBJ2-1, with 10 bases fitting TRBD2. This CDR3 comprises 15 residues. Germline V gene lookup returns CDR1 MRHNA and CDR2 SNTAGT. Unmatched junction bases numbered 6, after V lost 6 bases and J lost 4 bases. In DNA form, the CDR3 reads TGTGCCAGCAGATTACTAGCGGGGAGTTACAATGAGCAGTTCTTC. Translating gives CASRLLAGSYNEQFF.

The CDR3 loop reads CASSEIRAYEQYF. CDR3 nucleotides: TGCGCCAGCAGTGAGATCAGGGCTTACGAGCAGTACTTC. The chain joins TRBV10-2 to TRBJ2-7; a weak D match, TRBD1 (5 bases). The length of the CDR3 is 13 residues. The germline V and J ends were trimmed by 2 bases and 4 bases, with 9 bases remaining between them. From germline, CDR1 is WSHSY and CDR2 SAAADI.

This clone was seen only once. CDR3 nucleotide sequence: TGTGCCAGCAGCCGCCGGGAGGGCCGAGAGACCCAGTACTTC. Protein sequence: CASSRREGRETQYF. The chain recombines TRBV6-2 or TRBV6-3 with TRBJ2-5, with 8 bases identical to TRBD2. Germline V gives CDR1 MNHEY, CDR2 SVGEGT. The CDR3 is 14 amino acids. V was pared by 6 bases and J by 4 bases, with 7 bases of the junction left unmatched.

The chain recombines TRBV6-2 or TRBV6-3 with TRBJ2-7; 10 bases align to TRBD1. CDR3 length: 14 amino acids. Per the germline V gene, CDR1 is MNHEY and CDR2 is SVGEGT. V lost 5 bases to trimming and J lost 6 bases; unmatched junction nucleotides: 7. The CDR3 coding sequence is TGTGCCAGCAGTCATGACAGGGGGCGAAGCGAGCAGTACTTC. It is translated as CASSHDRGRSEQYF.

The chain recombines TRBV5-1 with TRBJ2-3, with 9 bases fitting TRBD1. Per germline, CDR1 SGHRS and CDR2 YFSETQ. J gave up 5 bases and V 0 bases, and 4 bases lay outside the gene matches. CDR3 length equals 15 residues. CDR3 coding DNA: TGCGCCAGCAGCTTGGGGGGACAGGGTCGAGATACGCAGTATTTT. Its protein is CASSLGGQGRDTQYF.

The chain recombines TRBV30 with TRBJ2-3, with a tentative D call TRBD2 (6 bases). Trimming removed 0 bases at V and 4 bases at J, with 8 bases between. The CDR3 totals 13 residues. Germline CDR1 is GTSNPN and CDR2 is SVGIG (reference sequence). The CDR3 here is CAWSVGEADTQYF. CDR3 DNA: TGTGCCTGGAGTGTAGGGGAGGCAGATACGCAGTATTTT. Together with reference TRBV30 and TRBJ2-3, the CDR3 gives the full variable domain: SQTIHQWPATLVQPVGSPLSLECTVEGTSNPNLYWYRQAAGRGLQLLFYSVGIGQISSEVPQNLSASRPQDRQFILSSKKLLLSDSGFYLCAWSVGEADTQYFGPGTRLTVL.

This sequence joins TRBV15 and TRBJ2-3; D is uncertain. Germline assignment: CDR1 LNHNV and CDR2 YYDKDF (reference sequence). This CDR3 is built from 16 residues. The V end was cut by 0 bases, the J end by 1 base, with 11 bases between. DNA for the CDR3: TGTGCCACCAGCAGAGACGGAACGGCGGGCACAGATACGCAGTATTTT. Residues: CATSRDGTAGTDTQYF.

The V and J genes are TRBV3-1 (or the pseudogene TRBV3-2) and TRBJ2-7; D is perhaps TRBD2 (5 bases). The CDR3 is made up of 15 amino acids. The germline CDR1 and CDR2 sequences are LGHDT and YNNKEL (reference sequence). The V end was cut by 1 base, the J end by 6 bases, with 16 bases between. The CDR3 DNA reads TGTGCCAGCAGCCAAGGTATCGCGCGGGTAGCCGAGCAGTACTTC. Translated, it gives CASSQGIARVAEQYF.

The gene calls are TRBV6-6 and TRBJ1-1; D not resolved. The CDR3 runs to 10 residues. The V gene's germline CDR1 is MNHNY and CDR2 SVGAGI (reference sequence). The V end lost 8 bases, the J end lost 5 bases, and 6 bases lay between the germline ends. CDR3 coding DNA: TGTGCCAGCGGATCGACTGAAGCTTTCTTT. Translated: CASGSTEAFF.